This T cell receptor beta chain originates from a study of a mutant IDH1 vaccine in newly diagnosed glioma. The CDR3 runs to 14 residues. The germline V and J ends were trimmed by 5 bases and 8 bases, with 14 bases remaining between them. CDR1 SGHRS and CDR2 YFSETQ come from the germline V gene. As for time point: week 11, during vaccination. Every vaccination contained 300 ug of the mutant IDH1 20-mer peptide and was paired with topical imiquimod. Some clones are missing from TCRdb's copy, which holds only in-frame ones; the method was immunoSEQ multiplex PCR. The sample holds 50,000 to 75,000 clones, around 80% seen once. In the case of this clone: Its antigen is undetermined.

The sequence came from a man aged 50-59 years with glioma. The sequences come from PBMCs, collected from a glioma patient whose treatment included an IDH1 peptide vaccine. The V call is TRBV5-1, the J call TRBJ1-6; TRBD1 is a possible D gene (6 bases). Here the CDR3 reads CASRGDTRYSPLHF. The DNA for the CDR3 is TGCGCCAGCAGGGGGGACACCAGATATTCACCCCTCCACTTT.